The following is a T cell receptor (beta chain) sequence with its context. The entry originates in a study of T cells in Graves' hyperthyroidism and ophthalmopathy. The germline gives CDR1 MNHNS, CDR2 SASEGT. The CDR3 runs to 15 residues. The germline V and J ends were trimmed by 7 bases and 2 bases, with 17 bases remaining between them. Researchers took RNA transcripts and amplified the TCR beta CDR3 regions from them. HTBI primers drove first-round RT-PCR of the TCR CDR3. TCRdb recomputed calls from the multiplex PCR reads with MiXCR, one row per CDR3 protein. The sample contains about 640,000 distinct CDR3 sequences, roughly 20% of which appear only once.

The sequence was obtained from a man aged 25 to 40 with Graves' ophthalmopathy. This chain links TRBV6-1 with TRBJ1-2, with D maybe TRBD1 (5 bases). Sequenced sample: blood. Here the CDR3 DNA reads TGTGCCAGCACCTTCAGACAGACTCTCAACTATGGCTACACCTTC. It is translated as CASTFRQTLNYGYTF.